Each of the 5 T cell receptor beta chains below was sequenced from the same sample in a study of T cells after yellow fever vaccination. TCRdb itself ran the 5' RACE reads through MiXCR, one entry per CDR3 protein. The sample includes about 30,000 distinct CDR3 sequences, 4% to 4.5% of them seen just once. The sequencing used CD8+ T cells sorted from PBMCs, collected 5 days after the yellow fever booster vaccination. Every receptor here comes from a man aged 30 to 45 who received the YFV17D yellow fever vaccine.

This clonotype was seen repeatedly, ten times or more. V is TRBV5-1 and J is TRBJ1-1; D might be TRBD1 (6 bases). V shed 3 bases and J shed 5 bases, with 8 bases lying between them. The germline V gene encodes CDR1 SGHRS and CDR2 YFSETQ. The CDR3 covers 12 residues. The CDR3 reads CASSSTGTEAFF. The CDR3 nucleotides are TGCGCCAGCAGCTCAACAGGGACTGAAGCTTTCTTT.

This clonotype was counted many times. The V call is TRBV4-1, the J call TRBJ2-1, with D tentatively TRBD1 or TRBD2 (5 bases each). The germline V gene has CDR1 MGHRA and CDR2 YSYEKL. V was shortened by 0 bases and J by 5 bases, with 5 bases between the two germline ends. This CDR3 spans 13 amino acids. The CDR3 spells CASSQEGDNEQFF. CDR3 DNA sequence: TGCGCCAGCAGCCAAGAGGGGGACAATGAGCAGTTCTTC.

This clonotype was seen many times. V and J are TRBV11-2 and TRBJ2-3, with TRBD2 identical over 14 bases. V shed 6 bases and J 2 bases; nucleotides not matched to a gene: 10. Germline V gene sequence: CDR1 SGHAT, CDR2 FQNNGV. This CDR3 is 18 amino acids long. The CDR3 sequence is CASSFSGGLAGATDTQYF. The CDR3 region has the DNA TGTGCCAGCAGTTTTTCCGGGGGACTAGCGGGAGCCACAGATACGCAGTATTTT. The complete variable domain, with remaining parts taken from reference TRBV11-2 and TRBJ2-3, reads EAGVAQSPRYKIIEKRQSVAFWCNPISGHATLYWYQQILGQGPKLLIQFQNNGVVDDSQLPKDRFSAERLKGVDSTLKIQPAKLEDSAVYLCASSFSGGLAGATDTQYFGPGTRLTVL.

The chain links TRBV4-3 to TRBJ2-5, with 8 positions matching TRBD2. The J segment lost 4 bases and the V segment lost 4 bases, leaving 8 bases of the junction unmatched. Germline values: CDR1 LGHNA, CDR2 YSLEER. The CDR3 runs to 15 residues. CDR3 in amino acids: CASSPDGGAGETQYF. The CDR3 nucleotides are TGCGCCAGCAGCCCCGACGGGGGGGCAGGAGAGACCCAGTACTTC.

This clonotype was counted ten times or more. The rearrangement uses TRBV7-9 and TRBJ2-3; 8 nucleotides align to TRBD2. Germline V gene data show CDR1 as SEHNR and CDR2 as FQNEAQ (reference sequence). This CDR3 spans 16 amino acids. J was trimmed by 0 bases and V by 5 bases; bases with no gene match: 7. The CDR3 DNA sequence: TGTGCCAGCAGCCCTAAAGCGGGGGCTAGCACAGATACGCAGTATTTT. Its protein is CASSPKAGASTDTQYF.